One sample yielded the 31 T cell receptor beta chains listed below, sequenced in a study of molecular identifiers for immune sequencing clone quantification. Using its own MiXCR run on the PCR reads, TCRdb lists one record per CDR3 protein. The data contain 400,000 to 600,000 distinct CDR3 sequences, under 30% of them singletons. Sequenced sample: naive CD8+ T cells from blood, with Jurkat cell RNA spiked in. This sample's subset: FACS-sorted CD8+CD4-CCR7+CD45RA+ naive T cells. The source of these receptors is a human donor in good health. Some libraries in this study had Jurkat cell RNA spiked in.

Points on this clonotype: A junction end diverges from the germline sequence, so it may reflect a read error. V gene TRBV12-3 or TRBV12-4 combines with J gene TRBJ2-1; D possibly corresponds to TRBD2 (5 bases). The CDR3 is 13 amino acids. The CDR3: CASCFSEGSKEFF. The CDR3 DNA sequence: TGTGCCAGCTGTTTTTCAGAGGGATCAAAGGAGTTCTTC.

This clonotype was observed at least ten times. This chain connects TRBV7-2 to TRBJ1-1, with 8 bases fitting TRBD1. The CDR3 runs 18 residues. The V and J ends lost 0 bases and 0 bases, in that order; junction bases with no gene match: 9. CDR1 and CDR2 from the germline V gene are SGHTA and FQGNSA. CDR3 sequence reads: CASSLADRGPLMNTEAFF. The CDR3 bases are TGTGCCAGCAGCTTAGCCGACAGGGGCCCATTAATGAACACTGAAGCTTTCTTT.

This clonotype appeared a few times. The chain carries TRBV12-3 or TRBV12-4 and TRBJ2-7, with 11 nucleotides matching TRBD2. The CDR3 contains 16 residues. The V gene end was trimmed by 6 bases and the J gene end by 4 bases; junction bases not matched to a gene: 11. CDR3 loop: CASSLATSGRGYEQYF. The CDR3 coding sequence is TGTGCCAGCAGCCTAGCAACTAGCGGGAGAGGTTACGAGCAGTACTTC.

This clonotype came up a few times. As DNA, the CDR3 is TGTGCCAGCAGCCAGAGCGGGACCTATGGCTACACCTTC. As protein: CASSQSGTYGYTF. V usage is TRBV16 and J usage is TRBJ1-2; TRBD1 is a possible D gene (5 bases). CDR3 size: 13 residues. The germline V and J ends were trimmed by 3 bases and 4 bases, with 9 bases remaining between them. CDR1 KGHSY and CDR2 FQNENV come from the germline V gene.

A remark on this clonotype: This may arise from a read error, as a much more abundant clone is one base away. The chain couples TRBV7-9 to TRBJ2-3, with D possibly being TRBD1 (6 bases). This CDR3 is built from 13 residues. Germline lookup yields CDR1 SEHNR and CDR2 FQNEAQ (reference sequence). The chain's CDR3 is CASGLRGGDTQYF. CDR3 DNA sequence: TGTGCCAGCGGCTTACGAGGGGGAGATACGCAGTATTTT.

This clonotype appeared a few times. The genes are TRBV12-3 or TRBV12-4 and TRBJ1-4; D may be TRBD1 (5 bases). CDR3 length: 16 amino acids. V lost 4 bases and J 5 bases, leaving 17 bases between the germline ends. This chain's CDR3 is CASSSPRQMENEKLFF. CDR3 nucleotide sequence: TGTGCCAGCAGTTCTCCCCGACAGATGGAGAATGAAAAACTGTTTTTT.

This clonotype was observed a handful of times. The V and J genes are TRBV6-1 and TRBJ1-1; D not resolved. The CDR3 totals 13 residues. The V gene's germline CDR1 is MNHNS and CDR2 SASEGT. V dropped 6 bases and J dropped 4 bases, with 12 bases sitting between them. CDR3 bases: TGTGCCAGCAGGGGATCGATTGGCACTGAAGCTTTCTTT. The encoded protein is CASRGSIGTEAFF.

V gene TRBV27 combines with J gene TRBJ1-1, with no clear D. Germline CDR1 is MNHEY and CDR2 is SMNVEV (reference sequence). The CDR3 is 14 amino acids. The ends were cut back, 2 bases at V and 5 bases at J, with 12 bases in the middle. CDR3 amino acids: CASSLGNSVTEAFF. CDR3 nucleotides: TGTGCCAGCAGTTTAGGAAATTCGGTTACTGAAGCTTTCTTT.

The chain combines TRBV2 with TRBJ2-2, with TRBD1 as a possible D gene (6 bases). CDR3 size: 15 residues. Germline-derived CDR1 and CDR2 are SNHLY and FYNNEI. V gave up 4 bases and J gave up 0 bases, with 9 bases separating them. CDR3 amino acids: CASSGTATNTGELFF. The CDR3 bases are TGTGCCAGCAGTGGGACAGCAACGAACACCGGGGAGCTGTTTTTT.

With regard to this clonotype: This may come from a read error, since a much larger clone is one base off. The V and J genes are TRBV5-3 and TRBJ2-7; TRBD2 aligns across 13 bases. TRBV5-3 has ORF status, its function being uncertain. V shed 8 bases and J 6 bases; nucleotides not matched to a gene: 8. CDR3 length: 14 amino acids. For the CDR3, the DNA is TGTGCCAGCAGCGGGACTAGCGGGAATCCCGAGCAGTACTTC. Translated: CASSGTSGNPEQYF.

As to this clonotype: One end of the junction varies from germline; a read error may be responsible. The chain links TRBV12-5 to TRBJ2-6, with 7 bases matching TRBD1. From germline, CDR1 is LGHNT and CDR2 FRNRAP. This CDR3 contains 17 residues. As DNA, the CDR3 is TGTGCTAGTGGTATGGACAGGTATTCAGCTGGGGCCAACGGCCTGACTTTC. This translates into CASGMDRYSAGANGLTF.

The rearrangement uses TRBV7-9 and TRBJ2-1, with 14 bases fitting TRBD2. V lost 4 bases and J lost 4; bases outside the gene matches: 12. The germline gives CDR1 SEHNR, CDR2 FQNEAQ (reference sequence). The CDR3 totals 19 residues. The CDR3 spells CASSSLTSGRAPAYNEQFF. CDR3 nucleotides: TGTGCCAGCAGCTCCCTGACTAGCGGGAGGGCCCCTGCTTACAATGAGCAGTTCTTC.

The V and J genes are TRBV27 and TRBJ2-3; 7 nucleotides agree with TRBD2. The length of the CDR3 is 14 residues. Germline CDR1 is MNHEY and CDR2 is SMNVEV (reference sequence). V lost 8 bases and J lost 0; bases outside the gene matches: 5. As DNA, the CDR3 is TGTGCCAGCGGTACGGGGGGTAGCACAGATACGCAGTATTTT. Translating gives CASGTGGSTDTQYF.

Comment on this clonotype: This may arise from a read error, as a much more abundant clone is one base away. The V gene is TRBV30, the J gene TRBJ2-7; tentative D call: TRBD1 (5 bases). The CDR3 is made up of 13 amino acids. V shed 3 bases and J shed 1 base, with 10 bases lying between them. Germline V gene data show CDR1 as GTSNPN and CDR2 as SVGIG (reference sequence). The CDR3 nucleotides read TGTGCCTGGAGACCGAGACAGTCCTACGAGCAGTACTTC. It encodes CAWRPRQSYEQYF.

The rearrangement links TRBV27 to TRBJ2-7; 7 bases map to TRBD2. The V gene's germline CDR1 is MNHEY and CDR2 SMNVEV (reference sequence). The CDR3 covers 15 residues. Trimming at V came to 4 bases and at J to 6 bases, leaving 12 bases not matched to a gene. The CDR3 bases are TGTGCCAGCAGTTCGGAGGGAGGGCCGTACCTCGAGCAGTACTTC. It codes for CASSSEGGPYLEQYF.

This chain uses TRBV7-9 with TRBJ2-2, with TRBD1 identical over 11 bases. Germline trimming cut 5 bases from V and 2 bases from J; bases unmatched to any gene: 1. The CDR3 runs 15 residues. CDR1 and CDR2 from the germline V gene are SEHNR and FQNEAQ (reference sequence). The CDR3 protein is CASSGQGANTGELFF. CDR3 nucleotide sequence: TGTGCCAGCAGCGGACAGGGGGCAAACACCGGGGAGCTGTTTTTT.

As to this clonotype: A read error may be the cause here, since a much bigger clone is one base away. The CDR3, as DNA: TGTGCCAGCAGGTCCATCACAGTGAGGACCCAGTACTTC. It translates to CASRSITVRTQYF. The V call is TRBV28, the J call TRBJ2-5; D unclear. The CDR3 loop spans 13 amino acids. Looked up from germline, CDR1 is MDHEN and CDR2 is SYDVKM. The V and J ends lost 6 bases and 7 bases respectively, with 15 bases between them.

The V gene is TRBV16, the J gene TRBJ2-2; D gene unclear. Germline lookup yields CDR1 KGHSY and CDR2 FQNENV. CDR3 length equals 13 residues. Between the trimmed V and J ends, which lost 1 base and 5 bases, there was a span of 5 bases. The CDR3, as DNA: TGTGCCAGCAGCCAATTAATGACCGGGGAGCTGTTTTTT. Translation: CASSQLMTGELFF.

V gene TRBV4-2 combines with J gene TRBJ2-3; maybe TRBD2 (5 bases). Germline V CDR1 and CDR2: LGHNA, YNFKEQ. The CDR3 is 18 amino acids. V dropped 2 bases and J dropped 4 bases, with 22 bases sitting between them. The CDR3 DNA reads as TGTGCCAGCAGCCAACAAGCCTCCAGCGGTGCCGGCGCAGATACGCAGTATTTT. This sequence encodes CASSQQASSGAGADTQYF.

The chain carries TRBV20-1 and TRBJ1-4; no clear D. In germline, CDR1 is DFQATT, CDR2 SNEGSKA (reference sequence). This CDR3 contains 15 residues. V was shortened by 2 bases and J by 1 base, with 11 bases between the two germline ends. The CDR3 loop reads CSARFYGETNEKLFF. The CDR3 DNA is TGCAGTGCTAGATTCTACGGGGAAACTAATGAAAAACTGTTTTTT.

This chain links TRBV24-1 with TRBJ2-2, with no clear D. The CDR3 has 14 amino acids. Germline V gene data show CDR1 as KGHDR and CDR2 as SFDVKD. Trimming removed 5 bases from V and 2 bases from J, with 8 bases in between. CDR3 sequence (DNA): TGTGCCACCAGTGCGGGCCTTAACACCGGGGAGCTGTTTTTT. Its translation: CATSAGLNTGELFF.

The table lists this clonotype with many counts. The chain combines TRBV6-5 with TRBJ1-1; D unresolved. V lost 0 bases and J 0 bases, leaving 11 bases between the germline ends. CDR3 length: 16 amino acids. The germline V gene has CDR1 MNHEY and CDR2 SVGAGI. CDR3 DNA: TGTGCCAGCAGTTACTCATCATACAGCCTGAACACTGAAGCTTTCTTT. Its protein product is CASSYSSYSLNTEAFF.

In this sample, this clonotype turned up many times. This chain links TRBV4-3 with TRBJ1-5; no definite D call. The CDR3 spans 17 residues. Germline lookup yields CDR1 LGHNA and CDR2 YSLEER. Trimming removed 0 bases at V and 2 bases at J, with 14 bases between. The CDR3 sequence: CASSQEARAGGNQPQHF. The DNA of the CDR3 is TGCGCCAGCAGCCAAGAAGCAAGAGCGGGAGGCAATCAGCCCCAGCATTTT.

The V call is TRBV3-1, the J call TRBJ1-6; a possible D gene is TRBD1 (5 bases). CDR1 LGHDT and CDR2 YNNKEL come from the germline V gene (reference sequence). V dropped 0 bases and J dropped 6 bases, with 9 bases sitting between them. This CDR3 has 15 residues. The CDR3 protein is CASSQDFGGNSPLHF. CDR3 in DNA: TGTGCCAGCAGCCAAGATTTCGGGGGTAATTCACCCCTCCACTTT.

This chain links TRBV4-3 with TRBJ1-1; D is possibly TRBD1 (5 bases). Trimming stripped 0 bases from V and 6 bases from J, with 14 bases between. The CDR3 has 15 residues. In germline, CDR1 is LGHNA, CDR2 YSLEER. CDR3: CASSQDGTGVSEAFF. The CDR3, as DNA: TGCGCCAGCAGCCAAGACGGGACTGGGGTGTCTGAAGCTTTCTTT.

This clonotype was recorded many times. The chain links TRBV4-3 to TRBJ2-3, with TRBD2 identical over 9 bases. The CDR3 contains 17 residues. Germline V lookup: CDR1 LGHNA, CDR2 YSLEER. The V segment lost 2 bases and the J segment 1 base; nucleotides outside the gene matches: 7. CDR3 nucleotide sequence: TGCGCCAGCAGCCAATCGCGGGGGGGCCTCGGCACAGATACGCAGTATTTT. Protein product: CASSQSRGGLGTDTQYF.

V is TRBV20-1 and J is TRBJ2-7; D is ambiguous. This CDR3 has 16 amino acids. Germline V gene lookup returns CDR1 DFQATT and CDR2 SNEGSKA (reference sequence). The ends were cut back, 4 bases at V and 12 bases at J, with 31 bases in the middle. The CDR3 DNA sequence: TGCAGTGCTATCGGCCCGGGTGGCCAGGCCAGCTACGCGCCGTACTTC. It specifies CSAIGPGGQASYAPYF.

Regarding this clonotype: This may arise from a read error, as a much more abundant clone is one base away. The CDR3 ends on some other residue instead of the conserved phenylalanine or tryptophan, so this is likely a read error. This sequence joins TRBV7-6 and TRBJ2-6; D possibly corresponds to TRBD2 (5 bases). The germline V and J ends were trimmed by 5 bases and 0 bases, with 20 bases remaining between them. The CDR3 has 19 amino acids. The germline V gene has CDR1 SGHVS and CDR2 FNYEAQ. In DNA, the CDR3 is TGTGCCAGCAGCCTCCTGAGGGTAGACTACAGCTCTGGGGCCAACGTCCTGACTTCC. It translates to CASSLLRVDYSSGANVLTS.

Turning to this clonotype: Lacking the conserved final phenylalanine or tryptophan, this CDR3 likely reflects a read error. The V call is TRBV9, the J call TRBJ2-7; TRBD2 aligns across 11 bases. This CDR3 contains 16 residues. CDR1 SGDLS and CDR2 YYNGEE come from the germline V gene. J lost 5 bases, V lost 4 bases, and 11 bases had no gene match. CDR3 DNA sequence: TGTGCCAGCAGCCCCCAGGGTAGCGGGAGGGTCCACGAGCAGTACCTC. As protein: CASSPQGSGRVHEQYL.

Of note for this clonotype: With a much larger clone just one base away, this may be a read error. In nucleotides, the CDR3 is TGTGCCAGCAGTGAACCCCCGCTAAGCGGGCAGTACTTC. Amino acids: CASSEPPLSGQYF. The rearrangement uses TRBV2 and TRBJ2-7; possible D gene TRBD2, 5 bases. V lost 2 bases and J 9 bases, leaving 14 bases between the germline ends. The V gene's germline CDR1 is SNHLY and CDR2 FYNNEI. This CDR3 region has 13 residues.

The J gene is TRBJ2-1, the V gene TRBV27; 13 bases line up with TRBD2. V trimming: 6 bases; J trimming: 6 bases; junction bases outside the gene matches: 5. Germline lookup yields CDR1 MNHEY and CDR2 SMNVEV (reference sequence). The CDR3 is 15 residues long. The CDR3 DNA follows: TGTGCCAGCAGCGGACTAGCGGGAGAGGTCAATGAGCAGTTCTTC. Protein: CASSGLAGEVNEQFF.